This passage covers 5 T cell receptor beta chains from one sample sequenced in a study of beta chain features in type 1 diabetes. cDNA synthesis used the whole RNA isolate, giving expressed TCRB sequences. Generated by immunoSEQ multiplex PCR, the TCRdb table keeps only in-frame clones and is missing some. The table has hundreds of thousands of clones, less than 20% seen once. Sequencing input: naive CD4+ T cells from blood. The receptors originated from a man aged 18 to 29 in good health.

This clone was found a few times. The chain links TRBV28 to TRBJ1-2, with D maybe TRBD1 (6 bases). Deletions cut 5 bases from V and 2 bases from J, with 15 bases between. Germline V gene sequence: CDR1 MDHEN, CDR2 SYDVKM. CDR3 length: 15 residues. The CDR3 DNA sequence: TGTGCCAGCAGTGAGGTGGGGGGACAAAACTATGGCTACACCTTC. It translates to CASSEVGGQNYGYTF.

The CDR3 reads CASSQDATRQETQYF. CDR3 bases: TGCGCCAGCAGCCAAGACGCCACTCGCCAAGAGACCCAGTACTTC. V and J are TRBV4-3 and TRBJ2-5; D remains unclear. Germline V gives CDR1 LGHNA, CDR2 YSLEER. This CDR3 is built from 15 residues. V shed 0 bases and J shed 1 base, with 9 bases lying between them.

V gene TRBV5-1 combines with J gene TRBJ1-1; 7 bases align to TRBD1. Germline V CDR1 and CDR2: SGHRS, YFSETQ. V shed 2 bases and J 11 bases; nucleotides not matched to a gene: 3. The CDR3 contains 11 residues. The chain's CDR3 is CASSLQGTAFF. In DNA form, the CDR3 reads TGCGCCAGCAGCTTACAGGGGACGGCTTTCTTT.

This clone came up a few times. The chain uses TRBV9 and TRBJ2-7, with D unresolved. CDR1 SGDLS and CDR2 YYNGEE come from the germline V gene. Trimming stripped 2 bases from V and 2 bases from J, with 14 bases between. This CDR3 comprises 15 residues. Here the CDR3 DNA reads TGTGCCAGCAGCGTCCAAGTCGGGTCTCCCTACGAGCAGTACTTC. Protein sequence: CASSVQVGSPYEQYF.

In its sample, this clone was seen a few times. The chain recombines TRBV7-2 with TRBJ2-2; D is uncertain. The germline V and J ends were trimmed by 0 bases and 2 bases, with 7 bases remaining between them. CDR3 length equals 15 residues. Germline V lookup: CDR1 SGHTA, CDR2 FQGNSA. The CDR3, as DNA: TGTGCCAGCAGCTTAGCGCCCGGCAACACCGGGGAGCTGTTTTTT. Translation: CASSLAPGNTGELFF.